This paragraph reports one T cell receptor beta chain. Antigen: not known. Compared with germline, one end of the junction differs, possibly owing to a read error. This sample was taken from a study of tumor-infiltrating lymphocytes in primary liver carcinoma. Study summary: All lesions had stage T1-T3 N0M0 and 4.2 to 10 cm widths.

General observations from the study: Only about 8-25% of top clones occurred in every one of the five tumor regions.

Total RNA amounting to around 530 ng was the source from which TCR beta cDNA was made with a constant-region primer. What produced the TCR beta libraries was three nested multiplex PCR rounds using slightly modified ARM-PCR. The first two PCR rounds used TRBV1-TRBV30 primers with a Cbeta primer, roughly 10 cycles each. One entry per CDR3 protein results from TCRdb running MiXCR on the multiplex PCR reads. Here the sample spans 25,000 to 35,000 distinct CDR3 sequences, approximately 80% being singletons. Bulk tissue was left unsorted, and RNA and DNA were co-extracted from about 19-30 mg of it. Donors were untreated and chronically infected with HBV. Germline assignment: CDR1 SQVTM and CDR2 ANQGSEA. CDR3 length equals 12 residues.

Sequenced: liver tumor tissue from sampling region 5. The subset: tumor region T5, tumor centre. The clonotype comes from a man aged 40-49 years with primary liver carcinoma and hepatitis B virus infection. The J gene is TRBJ2-3, the V gene TRBV29-1, with D uncertain. The CDR3 spells CSVGHGGDTHYF. CDR3 DNA sequence: TGCAGCGTTGGGCATGGTGGGGATACGCACTATTTT.